This entry lists 31 T cell receptor beta chains sequenced from one sample in a study of graft-versus-host responses after intestinal transplantation. Clones were sequenced by immunoSEQ multiplex PCR, and TCRdb holds only the in-frame ones, with some missing. The table shows some 2,300 clones, with around 95% occurring only once. The source material was PBMCs, sampled approximately 20 days after intestinal transplant. These receptors were taken from a human patient who received an intestinal transplant, so some T cells may come from the graft donor.

This clone appeared a single time. V is TRBV15 and J is TRBJ1-5; D might be TRBD1 (5 bases). CDR1 is LNHNV and CDR2 is YYDKDF in the germline V gene (reference sequence). CDR3 length: 15 residues. V lost 0 bases, J lost 6 bases, and 12 bases lay in between. The CDR3 DNA reads TGTGCCACCAGCAGAGATAGGCAGGGCAGTCAGCCCCAGCATTTT. Translated, it gives CATSRDRQGSQPQHF.

V usage is TRBV11-3 and J usage is TRBJ1-1; no firm D call. The CDR3 sequence is 12 residues long. V was shortened by 5 bases and J by 1 base, with 5 bases between the two germline ends. Per germline, CDR1 SGHNT and CDR2 YENEEA. The CDR3 region is CASSGPNTEAFF. For the CDR3, the DNA is TGTGCCAGCAGCGGGCCGAACACTGAAGCTTTCTTT.

CDR3 region: CASSWHEKLFF. CDR3 DNA sequence: TGCGCCAGCAGCTGGCATGAAAAACTGTTTTTT. The chain uses TRBV4-1 and TRBJ1-4; the D is unclear. Trimming left V 5 bases short and J 6 bases short, with 4 bases between. The CDR3 consists of 11 residues. Germline V gives CDR1 MGHRA, CDR2 YSYEKL.

CDR3 sequence (DNA): TGTGCCAGTAGCGCCTGGGGAAGGGGTAATCAGCCCCAGCATTTT. Protein product: CASSAWGRGNQPQHF. V gene TRBV19 combines with J gene TRBJ1-5; a weak D match, TRBD1 (5 bases). V dropped 6 bases and J dropped 4 bases, with 16 bases sitting between them. The germline V gene encodes CDR1 LNHDA and CDR2 SQIVND (reference sequence). The CDR3 consists of 15 residues.

V and J are TRBV5-1 and TRBJ2-2; 9 nucleotides align to TRBD1. Germline assignment: CDR1 SGHRS and CDR2 YFSETQ. The CDR3 spans 16 residues. V shed 1 base, J shed 6 bases, and the junction held 7 bases outside the gene matches. This CDR3 is CASSLRTGQGAGELFF. CDR3 coding DNA: TGCGCCAGCAGCTTGAGGACGGGACAGGGCGCCGGGGAGCTGTTTTTT. Based on the CDR3 plus reference TRBV5-1 and TRBJ2-2, the full variable domain is KAGVTQTPRYLIKTRGQQVTLSCSPISGHRSVSWYQQTPGQGLQFLFEYFSETQRNKGNFPGRFSGRQFSNSRSEMNVSTLELGDSALYLCASSLRTGQGAGELFFGEGSRLTVL.

The rearrangement links TRBV6-6 to TRBJ2-7, with a possible D match to TRBD1 (6 bases). The CDR3 is 15 residues long. V was shortened by 6 bases and J by 7 bases, with 22 bases between the two germline ends. Germline V lookup: CDR1 MNHNY, CDR2 SVGAGI (reference sequence). The CDR3 DNA reads TGTGCCAGCAGAGGTATACGGGACACCGTCCTTGAGCAGTACTTC. It yields the protein CASRGIRDTVLEQYF.

The CDR3 reads CASSVAGASITDTQYF. The CDR3, as DNA: TGTGCCAGCAGCGTAGCAGGGGCCTCCATCACAGATACGCAGTATTTT. The V gene is TRBV9, the J gene TRBJ2-3, with a weak D call TRBD1 (6 bases). Per the germline V gene, CDR1 is SGDLS and CDR2 is YYNGEE. The CDR3 is 16 amino acids. Between the trimmed V and J ends, which lost 0 bases and 2 bases, there was a span of 13 bases.

This chain uses TRBV11-2 with TRBJ2-5; 9 nucleotides match TRBD2. V lost 1 base, J lost 5 bases, and 8 bases stayed unmatched. Germline assignment: CDR1 SGHAT and CDR2 FQNNGV. CDR3 length: 16 amino acids. CDR3 in DNA: TGTGCCAGCAGCTTAGTGGGCGGGGGGGTCATTGAGACCCAGTACTTC. This gives the protein CASSLVGGGVIETQYF.

The genes are TRBV28 and TRBJ2-5, with D hard to call. V was shortened by 7 bases and J by 5 bases, with 14 bases between the two germline ends. Per germline, CDR1 MDHEN and CDR2 SYDVKM. The CDR3 extends over 13 amino acids. CDR3 amino acids: CASTQTTGETQYF. The CDR3 coding sequence is TGTGCCAGCACCCAAACCACCGGGGAGACCCAGTACTTC.

The genes are TRBV28 and TRBJ2-1, with D unresolved. V dropped 3 bases and J dropped 3 bases, with 9 bases sitting between them. The CDR3 length is 14 residues. Germline assignment: CDR1 MDHEN and CDR2 SYDVKM. DNA of the CDR3: TGTGCCAGCAGTTTGTACAGATACTACAATGAGCAGTTCTTC. Encoded protein: CASSLYRYYNEQFF. The entire variable domain, with the rest obtained from reference TRBV28 and TRBJ2-1, is as follows: DVKVTQSSRYLVKRTGEKVFLECVQDMDHENMFWYRQDPGLGLRLIYFSYDVKMKEKGDIPEGYSVSREKKERFSLILESASTNQTSMYLCASSLYRYYNEQFFGPGTRLTVL.

The V call is TRBV28, the J call TRBJ1-3, with TRBD1 matching over 7 bases. Germline CDR1 and CDR2: MDHEN and SYDVKM. With 5 bases clipped from V and 2 bases from J, the junction kept 6 bases outside the gene matches. This CDR3 is 15 amino acids long. CDR3 in DNA: TGTGCCAGCAGTACACTGACAGGGACTGGAAACACCATATATTTT. It specifies CASSTLTGTGNTIYF.

V usage is TRBV5-1 and J usage is TRBJ2-2; TRBD2 is a possible D gene (5 bases). Per germline, CDR1 SGHRS and CDR2 YFSETQ. Trimming shortened V by 6 bases and J by 2 bases, and 23 bases separated the two germline ends. The CDR3 runs to 18 residues. The CDR3 nucleotides read TGCGCCAGCAACCTCCAACCCCGGAGCGGAAGAAACACCGGGGAGCTGTTTTTT. This encodes CASNLQPRSGRNTGELFF.

The V call is TRBV7-3, the J call TRBJ2-1; D gene uncertain. Per the germline V gene, CDR1 is SGHTA and CDR2 is FQGTGA. The CDR3 runs 14 residues. Trimming stripped 2 bases from V and 6 bases from J, with 11 bases between. The CDR3 loop reads CASSLLDFSNEQFF. In DNA, the CDR3 is TGTGCCAGCAGCTTACTCGACTTTTCCAATGAGCAGTTCTTC.

The chain recombines TRBV5-6 with TRBJ1-2, with 7 bases identical to TRBD1. The V segment lost 4 bases and the J segment 6 bases; nucleotides outside the gene matches: 15. This CDR3 contains 16 residues. From germline, CDR1 is SGHDT and CDR2 YYEEEE. CDR3 bases: TGTGCCAGCAGCATCCGGGACAGTATTCCCGCTGATGGCTACACCTTC. Amino acids: CASSIRDSIPADGYTF.

This chain connects TRBV18 to TRBJ2-1; 10 bases map to TRBD1. Trimming removed 4 bases from V and 5 bases from J; junction bases left unmatched: 5. Germline V gene data show CDR1 as KGHSH and CDR2 as LQKENI. The CDR3 is 15 amino acids. The chain's CDR3 is CASSLRDRGDNEQFF. In DNA, the CDR3 is TGTGCCAGCTCACTCCGGGACAGGGGTGACAATGAGCAGTTCTTC.

V usage is TRBV5-5 and J usage is TRBJ2-3, with 7 bases that match TRBD1. The CDR3 has 15 amino acids. With 2 bases clipped from V and 0 bases from J, the junction kept 3 bases outside the gene matches. Germline CDR1 and CDR2: SGHKS and YYEKEE (reference sequence). CDR3: CASSFKQGSTDTQYF. The CDR3 coding sequence is TGTGCCAGCAGCTTCAAACAGGGGAGCACAGATACGCAGTATTTT.

This sequence joins TRBV15 and TRBJ2-5; a possible D gene is TRBD1 (5 bases). The CDR3 spans 15 residues. CDR1 LNHNV and CDR2 YYDKDF come from the germline V gene (reference sequence). V was shortened by 0 bases and J by 5 bases, with 13 bases between the two germline ends. The CDR3: CATSRDGDSLETQYF. The CDR3 DNA reads TGTGCCACCAGCAGAGATGGTGACAGCCTCGAGACCCAGTACTTC.

V gene TRBV7-9 combines with J gene TRBJ2-7, with 10 positions matching TRBD2. With V trimmed by 2 bases and J by 2 bases, 12 bases remained unmatched. CDR1 SEHNR and CDR2 FQNEAQ come from the germline V gene (reference sequence). The CDR3 runs 18 residues. The CDR3 DNA reads TGTGCCAGCAGCTTATTAACTAGCGGGACTTTTCTAACCTACGAGCAGTACTTC. It encodes CASSLLTSGTFLTYEQYF.

This chain joins TRBV13 and TRBJ2-4; maybe TRBD1 (6 bases). Per germline, CDR1 PRHDT and CDR2 FYEKMQ (reference sequence). CDR3 length equals 13 residues. V gave up 2 bases and J gave up 4 bases, with 6 bases separating them. Here the CDR3 reads CASSLRGKNIQYF. CDR3 bases: TGTGCCAGCAGCTTAAGGGGGAAAAACATTCAGTACTTC.

The chain joins TRBV7-9 to TRBJ1-1, with 9 bases matching TRBD1. J lost 0 bases, V lost 5 bases, and 13 bases had no gene match. From germline, CDR1 is SEHNR and CDR2 FQNEAQ (reference sequence). This CDR3 has 18 residues. CDR3 nucleotide sequence: TGTGCCAGCAGCAAAAGGGAACAGGGGGCGGGGATGAACACTGAAGCTTTCTTT. As protein: CASSKREQGAGMNTEAFF.

This sequence joins TRBV6-5 and TRBJ1-2, with 10 bases fitting TRBD1. CDR3 length equals 16 residues. Trimming took 2 bases from V and 3 from J; bases not matched to a gene: 6. Germline CDR1 and CDR2: MNHEY and SVGAGI. CDR3 DNA sequence: TGTGCCAGCAGTTACGGACAGGGGGATAGGGACTATGGCTACACCTTC. Translation gives CASSYGQGDRDYGYTF.

The chain has TRBV7-2 and TRBJ1-5; 9 positions agree with TRBD1. V dropped 5 bases and J dropped 6; count of bases not matched to a gene: 2. This CDR3 has 13 residues. CDR1 SGHTA and CDR2 FQGNSA come from the germline V gene. CDR3: CASSRDRAQPQHF. Written as DNA, the CDR3 is TGTGCCAGCAGCCGGGACAGGGCTCAGCCCCAGCATTTT.

This clone was observed a single time. This chain connects TRBV20-1 to TRBJ2-7; possibly TRBD1 for D (5 bases). Germline V gene sequence: CDR1 DFQATT, CDR2 SNEGSKA (reference sequence). V was pared by 6 bases and J by 0 bases, with 6 bases between. The CDR3 covers 11 residues. The CDR3: CSAGDSYEQYF. The CDR3 nucleotides are TGCAGTGCAGGGGACTCCTACGAGCAGTACTTC.

The rearrangement uses TRBV19 and TRBJ2-7; D is possibly TRBD2 (5 bases). This CDR3 spans 14 amino acids. V was trimmed by 10 bases and J by 0 bases, leaving 16 bases between them. The germline V gene encodes CDR1 LNHDA and CDR2 SQIVND (reference sequence). CDR3 region: CATSAGLGSYEQYF. In DNA, the CDR3 is TGTGCCACCTCTGCGGGCCTAGGCTCCTACGAGCAGTACTTC.

The CDR3 DNA reads TGTGCCAGCAGCCAAACAGGGGGCGCGGTACTGGAGACCCAGTACTTC. Translated: CASSQTGGAVLETQYF. The chain recombines TRBV14 with TRBJ2-5; 9 bases fit TRBD1. This CDR3 is built from 16 residues. Per germline, CDR1 SGHDN and CDR2 FVKESK. J was trimmed by 5 bases and V by 2 bases; bases with no gene match: 9.

CDR3: CASSSYTDGEETQYF. The CDR3 coding sequence is TGTGCCAGCAGCTCTTACACGGACGGGGAAGAGACCCAGTACTTC. The chain joins TRBV11-1 to TRBJ2-5; weak D call: TRBD2 (5 bases). Germline assignment: CDR1 SGHAT and CDR2 FQDESV (reference sequence). V dropped 4 bases and J dropped 3 bases, with 15 bases sitting between them. The CDR3 sequence is 15 residues long.

The chain has TRBV28 and TRBJ2-3, with no clear D. Trimming cost V 1 base and J 4 bases, with 3 bases left between them. CDR3 size: 12 residues. Germline V CDR1 and CDR2: MDHEN, SYDVKM. The CDR3: CASSLLADTQYF. CDR3 in DNA: TGTGCCAGCAGTTTATTAGCAGATACGCAGTATTTT.

V usage is TRBV7-6 and J usage is TRBJ2-7, with 8 bases lining up with TRBD2. With 3 bases clipped from V and 1 base from J, the junction kept 11 bases outside the gene matches. The CDR3 sequence is 17 residues long. In germline, CDR1 is SGHVS, CDR2 FNYEAQ. CDR3 amino acids: CASSFPPRGADSYEQYV. CDR3 bases: TGTGCCAGCAGCTTTCCCCCGCGGGGGGCCGATTCCTACGAGCAGTACGTC.

The rearrangement links TRBV30 to TRBJ1-2, with 9 bases fitting TRBD1. The germline V gene encodes CDR1 GTSNPN and CDR2 SVGIG (reference sequence). The CDR3 runs 12 residues. With 8 bases clipped from V and 5 bases from J, the junction kept 6 bases outside the gene matches. CDR3 in amino acids: CASFGQGYGYTF. The CDR3 bases are TGTGCCAGCTTCGGACAGGGGTATGGCTACACCTTC.

The chain combines TRBV29-1 with TRBJ1-1; TRBD1 is a possible D gene (6 bases). V was clipped by 5 bases and J by 4 bases, with 11 bases between them. The CDR3 is 12 residues long. Germline lookup yields CDR1 SQVTM and CDR2 ANQGSEA. The CDR3 protein is CSVLGGATEAFF. In nucleotides, the CDR3 is TGCAGCGTTTTGGGGGGGGCCACTGAAGCTTTCTTT.

V usage is TRBV7-9 and J usage is TRBJ2-3, with D tentatively TRBD1 (7 bases). The CDR3 loop spans 16 amino acids. CDR1 and CDR2 (germline): SEHNR, FQNEAQ (reference sequence). The V end lost 6 bases, the J end lost 0 bases, and 16 bases lay between the germline ends. DNA for the CDR3: TGTGCCAGCAGTCAGGGGGGCGGAGGTAGCACAGATACGCAGTATTTT. This encodes CASSQGGGGSTDTQYF.